This entry lists 29 T cell receptor beta chains sequenced from one sample in a study of Ad26.COV2.S vaccination and SARS-CoV-2 variants. Generated by immunoSEQ multiplex PCR, the TCRdb table keeps only in-frame clones and is missing some. Here the sample spans about 390,000 clones, about nine tenths being singletons. Treatment indicated: 15 to 20 received Ad26.COV2.S at low or high dose, single or two shots; 5 received placebo; per-sample allocation not given. Sampling was done on day 63 after the first vaccine or placebo injection. This sample comprised peripheral blood, obtained in a trial of Ad26.COV2.S vaccine versus placebo. The source is a person aged 18-60 years who received the Ad26.COV2.S COVID-19 vaccine or a placebo.

This clone was seen only once. The V call is TRBV10-1, the J call TRBJ1-1; a weak D match, TRBD1 (5 bases). Per the germline V gene, CDR1 is WNHNN and CDR2 is SYGVQD (reference sequence). The CDR3 spans 13 residues. Trimming took off 8 bases at V and 1 base at J, with 11 bases between the two ends. Here the CDR3 reads CASAGTENTEAFF. The CDR3 region has the DNA TGCGCCAGCGCCGGGACGGAGAACACTGAAGCTTTCTTT.

V usage is TRBV7-6 and J usage is TRBJ2-1; 14 bases line up with TRBD2. CDR1 and CDR2 from the germline V gene are SGHVS and FNYEAQ. Trimming removed 5 bases from V and 8 bases from J; junction bases left unmatched: 11. This CDR3 has 17 amino acids. The CDR3 reads CASSVTSGGAPGDEQFF. The CDR3 DNA sequence: TGTGCCAGCAGCGTGACTAGCGGGGGGGCCCCGGGCGATGAGCAGTTCTTC. Based on the CDR3 plus reference TRBV7-6 and TRBJ2-1, the full variable domain is GAGVSQSPRYKVTKRGQDVALRCDPISGHVSLYWYRQALGQGPEFLTYFNYEAQQDKSGLPNDRFSAERPEGSISTLTIQRTEQRDSAMYRCASSVTSGGAPGDEQFFGPGTRLTVL.

The chain carries TRBV2 and TRBJ2-7; D remains ambiguous. The V gene's germline CDR1 is SNHLY and CDR2 FYNNEI. V was trimmed by 6 bases and J by 5 bases, leaving 8 bases between them. This CDR3 region has 11 residues. CDR3 amino acids: CASRNTDEQYF. The CDR3 region has the DNA TGTGCCAGCAGAAACACGGACGAGCAGTACTTC.

This chain connects TRBV30 to TRBJ1-2; TRBD1 agrees at 8 bases. The CDR3 consists of 15 residues. Germline CDR1 GTSNPN, CDR2 SVGIG (reference sequence). J lost 4 bases, V lost 0 bases, and 7 bases had no gene match. The CDR3 is CAWSVGQALLYGYTF. As DNA, the CDR3 is TGTGCCTGGAGTGTGGGACAGGCGTTACTCTATGGCTACACCTTC.

This chain joins TRBV30 and TRBJ1-1, with 8 bases identical to TRBD1. Germline CDR1 and CDR2: GTSNPN and SVGIG (reference sequence). This CDR3 is built from 17 residues. V trimming: 4 bases; J trimming: 1 base; junction bases outside the gene matches: 14. This CDR3 reads CAWIFQRQGRGNTEAFF. Written as DNA, the CDR3 is TGTGCCTGGATTTTTCAGAGACAGGGGAGGGGGAACACTGAAGCTTTCTTT.

This rearrangement joins TRBV19 to TRBJ2-2, with D perhaps TRBD2 (6 bases). CDR1 and CDR2 from the germline V gene are LNHDA and SQIVND (reference sequence). The germline V and J ends were trimmed by 6 bases and 3 bases, with 11 bases remaining between them. The CDR3 loop spans 14 amino acids. The CDR3 spells CASSPGLHTGELFF. DNA of the CDR3: TGTGCCAGTAGCCCGGGACTTCACACCGGGGAGCTGTTTTTT.

The V call is TRBV5-5, the J call TRBJ1-1; no clear D gene. CDR1 is SGHKS and CDR2 is YYEKEE in the germline V gene (reference sequence). This CDR3 comprises 12 residues. V was trimmed by 5 bases and J by 6 bases, leaving 11 bases between them. CDR3 sequence reads: CASSLAHSEAFF. The CDR3 DNA sequence: TGTGCCAGCAGTTTAGCTCACTCTGAAGCTTTCTTT.

CDR3 sequence: CASSIGAGMYGYTF. The CDR3 bases are TGTGCCAGTAGTATAGGCGCAGGGATGTATGGCTACACCTTC. This sequence joins TRBV19 and TRBJ1-2; D possibly corresponds to TRBD1 (5 bases). V lost 1 base, J lost 5 bases, and 11 bases lay in between. CDR3 length: 14 amino acids. The germline CDR1 and CDR2 sequences are LNHDA and SQIVND (reference sequence). The complete variable domain, with remaining parts taken from reference TRBV19 and TRBJ1-2, reads DGGITQSPKYLFRKEGQNVTLSCEQNLNHDAMYWYRQDPGQGLRLIYYSQIVNDFQKGDIAEGYSVSREKKESFPLTVTSAQKNPTAFYLCASSIGAGMYGYTFGSGTRLTVV.

This sequence joins TRBV5-1 and TRBJ1-4; D is unclear. Trimming left V 4 bases short and J 6 bases short, with 13 bases between. The germline V gene has CDR1 SGHRS and CDR2 YFSETQ. The CDR3 has 14 amino acids. The CDR3 DNA reads as TGCGCCAGCAGCCCTGGCGTCACCTATGAAAAACTGTTTTTT. Its protein product is CASSPGVTYEKLFF.

V usage is TRBV2 and J usage is TRBJ1-2; D might be TRBD1 (5 bases). V was shortened by 6 bases and J by 2 bases, with 13 bases between the two germline ends. Germline CDR1 is SNHLY and CDR2 is FYNNEI. The CDR3 has 14 residues. As DNA, the CDR3 is TGTGCCAGCAGCCTGGGGACTGACAACTATGGCTACACCTTC. The encoded protein is CASSLGTDNYGYTF.

V and J are TRBV24-1 and TRBJ2-7; D not resolved. The V and J ends lost 2 bases and 5 bases respectively, with 3 bases between them. This CDR3 has 11 amino acids. Germline loops: CDR1 KGHDR, CDR2 SFDVKD. Here the CDR3 reads CATSDYNEQYF. For the CDR3, the DNA is TGTGCCACCAGTGATTACAACGAGCAGTACTTC.

Regarding this clone: The same CDR3 can be traced to other DNA sequences in this sample. The V gene is TRBV5-1, the J gene TRBJ1-1; no reliable D call. Germline CDR1 is SGHRS and CDR2 is YFSETQ. The CDR3 extends over 13 amino acids. V lost 0 bases to trimming and J lost 1 base, with 4 bases between them. This CDR3 is CASSLGANTEAFF. In nucleotides, the CDR3 is TGCGCCAGCAGCTTGGGTGCGAACACTGAAGCTTTCTTT.

The chain carries TRBV19 and TRBJ2-3; 14 nucleotides line up with TRBD2. This CDR3 comprises 16 residues. Germline assignment: CDR1 LNHDA and CDR2 SQIVND (reference sequence). Losses at the gene ends were 5 bases for V and 4 bases for J; bases not matched to a gene: 5. For the CDR3, the DNA is TGTGCCAGTAGTGCCGGGACTAGCGGGGGATCAGATACGCAGTATTTT. As protein: CASSAGTSGGSDTQYF.

The gene calls are TRBV12-3 or TRBV12-4 and TRBJ1-2; no clear D gene. V lost 5 bases and J lost 8, with 9 bases in between. There are 11 residues in the CDR3. The CDR3 region has the DNA TGTGCCAGCAGTGACCGGGTGGGCTACACCTTC. This encodes CASSDRVGYTF.

This clone was seen a single time. This chain uses TRBV19 with TRBJ1-5; D perhaps matches TRBD1 (6 bases). Trimming cost V 5 bases and J 2 bases, with 13 bases left between them. This CDR3 region has 15 residues. CDR1 and CDR2 from the germline V gene are LNHDA and SQIVND (reference sequence). CDR3 amino acids: CASSLRDIGNQPQHF. As DNA, the CDR3 is TGTGCCAGTAGTCTCCGGGACATAGGCAATCAGCCCCAGCATTTT.

V is TRBV6-5 and J is TRBJ1-2; a possible D gene is TRBD1 (5 bases). The CDR3 extends over 13 amino acids. Germline CDR1 reads MNHEY; CDR2 reads SVGAGI. Trimming removed 2 bases at V and 10 bases at J, with 14 bases between. DNA for the CDR3: TGTGCCAGCAGTTACGACAGTCTGAGGTCCTACACCTTC. This encodes CASSYDSLRSYTF.

This clone was picked up one time. The rearrangement joins TRBV6-5 to TRBJ1-1; D unclear. CDR3 length: 11 residues. V lost 6 bases, J lost 5 bases, and 7 bases lay in between. Germline-derived CDR1 and CDR2 are MNHEY and SVGAGI. CDR3 region: CASRGGTEAFF. The CDR3, as DNA: TGTGCCAGCAGGGGAGGGACTGAAGCTTTCTTT.

The V and J genes are TRBV7-6 and TRBJ1-1, with D perhaps TRBD1 (6 bases). Germline assignment: CDR1 SGHVS and CDR2 FNYEAQ. V lost 1 base to trimming and J lost 4 bases, with 13 bases between them. The CDR3 is 15 residues long. This CDR3 reads CASSLGAGVSTEAFF. Here the CDR3 DNA reads TGTGCCAGCAGCTTAGGGGCAGGGGTGAGCACTGAAGCTTTCTTT.

This clone occurred once. V is TRBV7-9 and J is TRBJ2-2, with TRBD1 identical over 8 bases. Germline V CDR1 and CDR2: SEHNR, FQNEAQ (reference sequence). The CDR3 loop spans 15 amino acids. With V trimmed by 5 bases and J by 5 bases, 7 bases remained unmatched. The CDR3 coding sequence is TGTGCCAGCAGCCAATGGACAGGGAGGACCGGGGAGCTGTTTTTT. It codes for CASSQWTGRTGELFF. The whole variable domain, filled in from reference TRBV7-9 and TRBJ2-2, reads DTGVSQNPRHKITKRGQNVTFRCDPISEHNRLYWYRQTLGQGPEFLTYFQNEAQLEKSRLLSDRFSAERPKGSFSTLEIQRTEQGDSAMYLCASSQWTGRTGELFFGEGSRLTVL.

The chain employs TRBV2 and TRBJ1-1, with 8 bases aligning to TRBD1. Germline loops: CDR1 SNHLY, CDR2 FYNNEI. CDR3 length equals 13 residues. Germline trimming cut 3 bases from V and 5 bases from J; bases unmatched to any gene: 2. The DNA of the CDR3 is TGTGCCAGCAGTGAGCAGGGGGCTACTGAAGCTTTCTTT. It translates to CASSEQGATEAFF. Full variable domain (outside the CDR3, taken from reference TRBV2 and TRBJ1-1): EPEVTQTPSHQVTQMGQEVILRCVPISNHLYFYWYRQILGQKVEFLVSFYNNEISEKSEIFDDQFSVERPDGSNFTLKIRSTKLEDSAMYFCASSEQGATEAFFGQGTRLTVV.

This rearrangement joins TRBV4-1 to TRBJ1-6, with a weak D call TRBD1 (5 bases). V was trimmed by 2 bases and J by 2 bases, leaving 7 bases between them. This CDR3 spans 15 amino acids. The germline gives CDR1 MGHRA, CDR2 YSYEKL. CDR3 in DNA: TGCGCCAGCAGCCAACCGACAGCCTATAATTCACCCCTCCACTTT. The encoded protein is CASSQPTAYNSPLHF.

The chain couples TRBV11-2 to TRBJ2-1, with D possibly matching TRBD1 (5 bases). Trimming left V 1 base short and J 13 bases short, with 8 bases between. The CDR3 is made up of 11 amino acids. CDR1 is SGHAT, CDR2 FQNNGV, per germline. Here the CDR3 DNA reads TGTGCCAGCAGCTTAGGGGGCTCTCAGTTCTTC. Translated, it gives CASSLGGSQFF.

This chain joins TRBV5-6 and TRBJ2-3, with D perhaps matching TRBD2 (5 bases). Germline loops: CDR1 SGHDT, CDR2 YYEEEE. Trimming removed 1 base from V and 1 base from J, with 10 bases in between. The CDR3 sequence is 15 residues long. The CDR3 sequence: CASSLRVGGTDTQYF. The CDR3 coding sequence is TGTGCCAGCAGCTTGAGGGTGGGAGGCACAGATACGCAGTATTTT.

The chain has TRBV19 and TRBJ2-7, with 9 bases fitting TRBD1. Per germline, CDR1 LNHDA and CDR2 SQIVND (reference sequence). CDR3 length equals 16 residues. J lost 7 bases, V lost 6 bases, and 16 bases had no gene match. The DNA of the CDR3 is TGTGCCAGTAGCCTTAACCGGGACAGGGCTCGTCGGGAGCAGTACTTC. This sequence encodes CASSLNRDRARREQYF.

V gene TRBV2 combines with J gene TRBJ2-7; 7 nucleotides line up with TRBD1. The CDR3 totals 13 residues. With 6 bases clipped from V and 2 bases from J, the junction kept 4 bases outside the gene matches. Germline-derived CDR1 and CDR2 are SNHLY and FYNNEI. The CDR3 nucleotides are TGTGCCAGCAGCGTCGGGACAGCCTACGAGCAGTACTTC. This translates into CASSVGTAYEQYF.

CDR3 loop: CASSSTGSGYTF. The CDR3 coding sequence is TGTGCCAGCAGTTCGACAGGGAGTGGCTACACCTTC. The genes are TRBV6-5 and TRBJ1-2; TRBD1 agrees at 7 bases. The germline V gene encodes CDR1 MNHEY and CDR2 SVGAGI. The CDR3 runs to 12 residues. V was pared by 4 bases and J by 7 bases, with 3 bases of the junction left unmatched.

The chain employs TRBV9 and TRBJ1-3, with TRBD1 identical over 8 bases. This CDR3 has 17 amino acids. Germline V lookup: CDR1 SGDLS, CDR2 YYNGEE. J was trimmed by 4 bases and V by 4 bases; bases with no gene match: 13. The CDR3 sequence is CASSNRGPGGLGNTIYF. In DNA, the CDR3 is TGTGCCAGCAGCAATCGGGGACCAGGGGGCTTAGGAAACACCATATATTTT.

The rearrangement uses TRBV30 and TRBJ2-1; D is unclear. Trimming left V 5 bases short and J 5 bases short, with 10 bases between. The CDR3 extends over 12 amino acids. From germline, CDR1 is GTSNPN and CDR2 SVGIG (reference sequence). The CDR3 coding sequence is TGTGCCTGGGGGTATAGAGACAATGAGCAGTTCTTC. Residues: CAWGYRDNEQFF. Filled out from reference TRBV30 and TRBJ2-1, the complete variable domain reads SQTIHQWPATLVQPVGSPLSLECTVEGTSNPNLYWYRQAAGRGLQLLFYSVGIGQISSEVPQNLSASRPQDRQFILSSKKLLLSDSGFYLCAWGYRDNEQFFGPGTRLTVL.

V usage is TRBV27 and J usage is TRBJ2-7; possibly TRBD1 for D (5 bases). V was pared by 4 bases and J by 1 base, with 17 bases between. This CDR3 region has 16 residues. Germline V CDR1 and CDR2: MNHEY, SMNVEV (reference sequence). CDR3 protein: CASSSSGSDRSYEQYF. CDR3 in DNA: TGTGCCAGCAGTTCATCCGGGTCTGACAGATCCTACGAGCAGTACTTC.